This paragraph reports one TCR beta chain. The entry originates in a study of radiation and T cells in renal cell carcinoma. The assay was immunoSEQ multiplex PCR, and TCRdb's table has in-frame clones only and misses some. Of 15,000 to 20,000 clones listed, around three fifths are singletons. Treatment of the sample: treatment-naive control, cytoreductive nephrectomy. The sequence was collected from a man in his forties or fifties with renal cell carcinoma. The sequencing here drew on tumor tissue, taken from a patient whose treatment was nephrectomy without radiotherapy.

The CDR3 sequence is CASRHQGGELFF. CDR3 DNA sequence: TGTGCCAGCAGGCACCAAGGCGGGGAGCTGTTTTTT. The chain carries TRBV6-6 and TRBJ2-2; D gene ambiguous. Germline assignment: CDR1 MNHNY and CDR2 SVGAGI (reference sequence). V lost 6 bases and J lost 7, with 9 bases in between. This CDR3 has 12 residues.